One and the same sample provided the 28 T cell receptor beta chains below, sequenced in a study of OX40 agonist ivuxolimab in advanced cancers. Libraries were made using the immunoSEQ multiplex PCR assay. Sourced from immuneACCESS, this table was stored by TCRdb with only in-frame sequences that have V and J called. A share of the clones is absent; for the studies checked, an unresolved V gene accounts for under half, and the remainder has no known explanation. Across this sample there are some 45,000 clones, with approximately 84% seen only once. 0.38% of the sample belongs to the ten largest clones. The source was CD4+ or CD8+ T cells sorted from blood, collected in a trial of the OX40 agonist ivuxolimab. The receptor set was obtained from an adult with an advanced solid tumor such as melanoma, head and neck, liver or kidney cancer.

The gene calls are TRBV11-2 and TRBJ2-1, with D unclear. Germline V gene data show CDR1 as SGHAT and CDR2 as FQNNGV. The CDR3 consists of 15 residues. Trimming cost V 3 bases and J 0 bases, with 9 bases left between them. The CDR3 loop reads CASSFDVLSYNEQFF. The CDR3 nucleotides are TGTGCCAGCAGCTTCGACGTCCTCTCCTACAATGAGCAGTTCTTC.

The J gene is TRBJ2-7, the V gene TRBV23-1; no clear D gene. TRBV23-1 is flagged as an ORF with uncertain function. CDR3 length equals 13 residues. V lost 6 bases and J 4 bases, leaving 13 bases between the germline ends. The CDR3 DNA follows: TGCGCCAGCAGGGGCGAGTCTCTGTACGAGCAGTACTTC. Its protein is CASRGESLYEQYF.

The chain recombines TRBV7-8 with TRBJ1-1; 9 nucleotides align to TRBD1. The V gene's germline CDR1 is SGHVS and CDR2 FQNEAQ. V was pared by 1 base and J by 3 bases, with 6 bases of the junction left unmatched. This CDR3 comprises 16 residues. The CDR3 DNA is TGTGCCAGCAGCTTAGTAGGTGGGACAGGGCACACTGAAGCTTTCTTT. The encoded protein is CASSLVGGTGHTEAFF.

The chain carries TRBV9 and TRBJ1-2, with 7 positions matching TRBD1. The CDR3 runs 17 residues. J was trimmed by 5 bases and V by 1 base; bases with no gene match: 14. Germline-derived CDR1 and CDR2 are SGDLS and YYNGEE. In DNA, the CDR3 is TGTGCCAGCAGCGTATTCGGAACAGGGGCATTTTTATATGGCTACACCTTC. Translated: CASSVFGTGAFLYGYTF.

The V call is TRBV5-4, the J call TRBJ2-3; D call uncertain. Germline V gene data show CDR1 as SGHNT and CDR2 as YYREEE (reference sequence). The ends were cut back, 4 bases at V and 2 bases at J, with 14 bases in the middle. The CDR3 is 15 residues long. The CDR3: CASSEVARSTDTQYF. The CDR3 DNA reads TGTGCCAGCAGCGAGGTAGCCCGCTCCACAGATACGCAGTATTTT.

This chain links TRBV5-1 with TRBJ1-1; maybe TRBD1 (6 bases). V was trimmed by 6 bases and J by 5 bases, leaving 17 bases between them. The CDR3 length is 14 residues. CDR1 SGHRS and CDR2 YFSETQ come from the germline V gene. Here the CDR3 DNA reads TGCGCCAGCACCGTTTGGGGGGGCGAAACTGAAGCTTTCTTT. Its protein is CASTVWGGETEAFF.

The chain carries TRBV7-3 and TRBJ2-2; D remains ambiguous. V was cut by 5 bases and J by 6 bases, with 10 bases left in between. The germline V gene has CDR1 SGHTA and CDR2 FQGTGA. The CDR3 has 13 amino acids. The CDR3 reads CASSKDVAGELFF. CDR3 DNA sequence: TGTGCCAGCAGCAAGGACGTGGCCGGGGAGCTGTTTTTT.

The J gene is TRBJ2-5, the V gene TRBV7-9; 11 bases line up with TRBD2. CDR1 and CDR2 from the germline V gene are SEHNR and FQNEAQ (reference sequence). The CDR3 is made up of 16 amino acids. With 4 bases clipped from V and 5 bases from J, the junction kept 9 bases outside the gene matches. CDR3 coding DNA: TGTGCCAGCAGCTCCCATGAGCTAGCGGGAGGTGAGACCCAGTACTTC. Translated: CASSSHELAGGETQYF.

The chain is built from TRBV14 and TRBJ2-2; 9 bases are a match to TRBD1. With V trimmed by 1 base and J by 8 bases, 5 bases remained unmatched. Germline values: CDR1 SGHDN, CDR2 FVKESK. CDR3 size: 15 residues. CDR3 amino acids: CASSQVTGGSGELFF. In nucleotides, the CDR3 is TGTGCCAGCAGCCAAGTAACAGGGGGCAGTGGGGAGCTGTTTTTT.

CDR3 loop: CASSITGLAGVSLGLSISYNEQFF. The DNA for the CDR3 is TGTGCCAGTAGTATAACCGGACTAGCGGGAGTTTCCTTGGGCCTTTCTATCTCCTACAATGAGCAGTTCTTC. The V call is TRBV19, the J call TRBJ2-1, with TRBD2 matching 13 bases. The V gene end was trimmed by 2 bases and the J gene end by 0 bases; junction bases not matched to a gene: 22. This CDR3 spans 24 amino acids. Germline assignment: CDR1 LNHDA and CDR2 SQIVND (reference sequence).

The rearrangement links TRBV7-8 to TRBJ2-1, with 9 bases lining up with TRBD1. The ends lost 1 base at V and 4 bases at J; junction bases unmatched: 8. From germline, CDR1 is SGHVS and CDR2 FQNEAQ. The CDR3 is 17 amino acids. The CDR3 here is CASSLGQGVMKYNEQFF. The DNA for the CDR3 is TGTGCCAGCAGCTTAGGACAGGGGGTGATGAAATACAATGAGCAGTTCTTC.

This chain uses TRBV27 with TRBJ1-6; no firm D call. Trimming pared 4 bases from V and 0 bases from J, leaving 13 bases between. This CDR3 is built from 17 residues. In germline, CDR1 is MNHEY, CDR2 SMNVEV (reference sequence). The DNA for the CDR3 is TGTGCCAGCAGTTCAGGTGACCAGAGCTCCTATAATTCACCCCTCCACTTT. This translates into CASSSGDQSSYNSPLHF.

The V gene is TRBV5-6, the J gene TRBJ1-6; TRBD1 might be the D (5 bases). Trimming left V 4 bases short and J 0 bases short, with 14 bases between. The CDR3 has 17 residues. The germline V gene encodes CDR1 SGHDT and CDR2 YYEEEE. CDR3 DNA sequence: TGTGCCAGCAGCCCAAGGGGCCGCAGCTCCTATAATTCACCCCTCCACTTT. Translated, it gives CASSPRGRSSYNSPLHF.

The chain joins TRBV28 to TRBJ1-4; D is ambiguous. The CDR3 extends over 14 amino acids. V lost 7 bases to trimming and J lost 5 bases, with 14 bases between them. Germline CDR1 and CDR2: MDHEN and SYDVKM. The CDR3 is CASTLVGRNEKLFF. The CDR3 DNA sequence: TGTGCCAGCACCCTGGTAGGGAGGAATGAAAAACTGTTTTTT.

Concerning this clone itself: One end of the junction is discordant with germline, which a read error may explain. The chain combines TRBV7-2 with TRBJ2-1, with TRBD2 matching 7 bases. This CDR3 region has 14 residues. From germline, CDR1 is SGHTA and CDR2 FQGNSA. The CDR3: CASSLAGGYSEQFF. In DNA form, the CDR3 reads TGTGCCAGCAGCTTAGCGGGGGGGTACAGTGAGCAGTTCTTC.

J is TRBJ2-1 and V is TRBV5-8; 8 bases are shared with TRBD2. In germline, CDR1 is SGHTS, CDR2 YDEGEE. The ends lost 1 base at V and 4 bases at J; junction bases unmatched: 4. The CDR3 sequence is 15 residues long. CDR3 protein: CASSLQASGYNEQFF. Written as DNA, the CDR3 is TGTGCCAGCAGCTTGCAGGCTAGCGGGTACAATGAGCAGTTCTTC.

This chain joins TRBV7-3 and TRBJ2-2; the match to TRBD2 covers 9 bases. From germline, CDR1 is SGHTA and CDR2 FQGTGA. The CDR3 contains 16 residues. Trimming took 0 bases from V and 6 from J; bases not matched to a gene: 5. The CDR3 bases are TGTGCCAGCAGCTTAACGTTAGCGGGGGTCGCCGGGGAGCTGTTTTTT. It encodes CASSLTLAGVAGELFF.

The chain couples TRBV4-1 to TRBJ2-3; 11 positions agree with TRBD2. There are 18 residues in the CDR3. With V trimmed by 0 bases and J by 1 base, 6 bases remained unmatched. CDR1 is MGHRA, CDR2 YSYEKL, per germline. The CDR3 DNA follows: TGCGCCAGCAGCCAAGATTCCACTAGCGGGGGTGGCACAGATACGCAGTATTTT. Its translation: CASSQDSTSGGGTDTQYF.

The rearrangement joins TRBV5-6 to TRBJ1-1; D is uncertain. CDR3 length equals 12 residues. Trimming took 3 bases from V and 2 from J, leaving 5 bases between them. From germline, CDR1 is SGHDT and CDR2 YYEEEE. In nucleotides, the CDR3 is TGTGCCAGCAGCTCGGTTAACACTGAAGCTTTCTTT. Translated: CASSSVNTEAFF.

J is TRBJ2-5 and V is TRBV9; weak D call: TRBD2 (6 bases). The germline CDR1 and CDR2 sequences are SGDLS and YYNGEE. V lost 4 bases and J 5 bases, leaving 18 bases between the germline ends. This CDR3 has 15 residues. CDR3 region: CASSITSRELETQYF. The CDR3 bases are TGTGCCAGCAGCATCACTAGCAGAGAGTTGGAGACCCAGTACTTC.

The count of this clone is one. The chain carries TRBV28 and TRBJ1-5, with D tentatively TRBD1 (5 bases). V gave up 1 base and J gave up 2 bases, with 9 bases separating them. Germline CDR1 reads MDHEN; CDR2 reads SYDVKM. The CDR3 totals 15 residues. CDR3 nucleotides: TGTGCCAGCAGTTTATTCGGGACCGGCAATCAGCCCCAGCATTTT. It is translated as CASSLFGTGNQPQHF.

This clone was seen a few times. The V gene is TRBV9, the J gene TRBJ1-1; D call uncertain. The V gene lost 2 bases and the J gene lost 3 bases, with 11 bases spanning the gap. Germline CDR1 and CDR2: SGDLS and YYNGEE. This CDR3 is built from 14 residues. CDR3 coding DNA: TGTGCCAGCAGCGTCCGGATAAGTGACACTGAAGCTTTCTTT. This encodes CASSVRISDTEAFF.

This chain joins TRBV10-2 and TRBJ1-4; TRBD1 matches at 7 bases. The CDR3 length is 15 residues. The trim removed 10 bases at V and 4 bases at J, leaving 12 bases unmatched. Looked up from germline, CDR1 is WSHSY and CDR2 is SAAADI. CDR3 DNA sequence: TGCGCCACCCAGGACATCGGGACAGATAATGAAAAACTGTTTTTT. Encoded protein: CATQDIGTDNEKLFF.

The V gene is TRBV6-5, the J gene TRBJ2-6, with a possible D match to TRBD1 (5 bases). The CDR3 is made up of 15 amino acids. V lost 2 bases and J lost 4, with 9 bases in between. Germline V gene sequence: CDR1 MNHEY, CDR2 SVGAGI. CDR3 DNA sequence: TGTGCCAGCAGTTACGATAGGGGAGGGGCCAACGTCCTGACTTTC. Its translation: CASSYDRGGANVLTF.

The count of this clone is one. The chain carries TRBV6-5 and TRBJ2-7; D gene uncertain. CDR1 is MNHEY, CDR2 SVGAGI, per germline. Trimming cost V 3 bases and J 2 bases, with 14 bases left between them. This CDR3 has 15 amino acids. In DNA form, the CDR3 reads TGTGCCAGCAGTTATAGGTTGGGCAGAGCCTACGAGCAGTACTTC. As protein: CASSYRLGRAYEQYF.

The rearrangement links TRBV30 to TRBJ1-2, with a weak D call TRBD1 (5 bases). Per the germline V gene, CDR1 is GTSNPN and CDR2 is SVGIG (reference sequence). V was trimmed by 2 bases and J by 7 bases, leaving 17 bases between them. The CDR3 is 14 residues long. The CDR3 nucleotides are TGTGCCTGGAGTTTAAGGGGTGGAGGAAGTGGCTACACCTTC. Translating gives CAWSLRGGGSGYTF. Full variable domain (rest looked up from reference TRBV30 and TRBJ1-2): SQTIHQWPATLVQPVGSPLSLECTVEGTSNPNLYWYRQAAGRGLQLLFYSVGIGQISSEVPQNLSASRPQDRQFILSSKKLLLSDSGFYLCAWSLRGGGSGYTFGSGTRLTVV.

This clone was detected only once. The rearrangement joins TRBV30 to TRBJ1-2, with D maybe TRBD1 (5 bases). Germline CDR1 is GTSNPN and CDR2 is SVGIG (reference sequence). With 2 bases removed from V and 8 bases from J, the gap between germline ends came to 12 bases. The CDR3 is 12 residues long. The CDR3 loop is CAWSSAGRGYTF. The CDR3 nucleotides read TGTGCCTGGAGTTCAGCAGGGCGAGGCTACACCTTC.

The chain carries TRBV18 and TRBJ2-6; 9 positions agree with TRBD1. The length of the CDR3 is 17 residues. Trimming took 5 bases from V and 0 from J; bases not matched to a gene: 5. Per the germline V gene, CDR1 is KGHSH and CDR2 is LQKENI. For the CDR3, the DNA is TGTGCCAGCTCATCAACAGGGGGCGTCTCTGGGGCCAACGTCCTGACTTTC. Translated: CASSSTGGVSGANVLTF.